This T cell receptor beta chain was sequenced in a study of T cell responses to AZD1222 COVID-19 vaccine. Repertoires were generated with immunoSEQ multiplex PCR, while TCRdb's copy carries only in-frame clones and drops some. The sample records roughly 190,000 clones, just over 90% being singletons. Notes on the study in general: Repertoires were obtained solely post-peak T cell response. The donor group comprised mostly white British people and more females; the analysis possibly underestimated clonal diversity. Spike as a whole was targeted by vaccine-associated CD4 TCRs, dominant at 160-218 and 743-854.

Regarding this clone: The antigen remains unidentified.

The germline V and J ends were trimmed by 2 bases and 6 bases, with 10 bases remaining between them. The germline V gene encodes CDR1 SGHAT and CDR2 FQDESV (reference sequence). CDR3 size: 14 residues. This material consisted of peripheral blood, taken on day 0 of AZD1222 vaccination. This sequence joins TRBV11-1 and TRBJ2-2; D remains unclear. The sequence was obtained from an adult in good health. The CDR3 reads CASSLFASPGELFF. The CDR3, as DNA: TGTGCCAGCAGCTTATTTGCCTCACCCGGGGAGCTGTTTTTT. Full variable domain (rest looked up from reference TRBV11-1 and TRBJ2-2): EAEVAQSPRYKITEKSQAVAFWCDPISGHATLYWYRQILGQGPELLVQFQDESVVDDSQLPKDRFSAERLKGVDSTLKIQPAELGDSAMYLCASSLFASPGELFFGEGSRLTVL.